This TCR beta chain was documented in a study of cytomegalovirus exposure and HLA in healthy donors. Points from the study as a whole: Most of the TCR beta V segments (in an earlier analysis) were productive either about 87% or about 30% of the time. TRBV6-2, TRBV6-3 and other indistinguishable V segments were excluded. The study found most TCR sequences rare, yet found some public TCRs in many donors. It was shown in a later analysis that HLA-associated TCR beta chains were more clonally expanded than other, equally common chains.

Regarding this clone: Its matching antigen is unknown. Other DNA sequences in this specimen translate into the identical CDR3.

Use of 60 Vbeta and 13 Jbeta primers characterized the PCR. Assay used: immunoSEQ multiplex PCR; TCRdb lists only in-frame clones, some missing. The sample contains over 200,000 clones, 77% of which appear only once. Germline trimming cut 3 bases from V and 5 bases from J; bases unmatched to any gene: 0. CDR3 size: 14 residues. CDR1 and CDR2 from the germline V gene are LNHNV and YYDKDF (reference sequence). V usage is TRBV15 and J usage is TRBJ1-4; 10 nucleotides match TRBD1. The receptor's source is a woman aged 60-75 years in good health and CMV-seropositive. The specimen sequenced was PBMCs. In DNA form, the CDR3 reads TGTGCCACCAGCAGGGGACAGGGGAATGAAAAACTGTTTTTT. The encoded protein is CATSRGQGNEKLFF.